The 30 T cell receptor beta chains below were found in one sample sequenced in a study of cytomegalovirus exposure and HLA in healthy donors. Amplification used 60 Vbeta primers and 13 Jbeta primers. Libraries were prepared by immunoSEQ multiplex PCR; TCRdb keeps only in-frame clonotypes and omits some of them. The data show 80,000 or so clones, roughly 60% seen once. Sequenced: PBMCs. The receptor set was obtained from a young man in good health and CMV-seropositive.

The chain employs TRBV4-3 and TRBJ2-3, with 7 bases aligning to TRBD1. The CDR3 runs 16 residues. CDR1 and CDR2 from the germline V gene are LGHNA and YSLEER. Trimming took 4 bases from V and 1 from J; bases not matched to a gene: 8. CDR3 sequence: CASSRTGDLRTDTQYF. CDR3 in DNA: TGCGCCAGCAGCCGAACAGGGGACCTTCGCACAGATACGCAGTATTTT.

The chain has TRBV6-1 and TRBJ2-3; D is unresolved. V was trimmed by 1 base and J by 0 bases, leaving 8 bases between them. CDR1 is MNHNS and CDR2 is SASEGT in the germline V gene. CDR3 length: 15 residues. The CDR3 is CASSEGGFSTDTQYF. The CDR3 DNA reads TGTGCCAGCAGTGAAGGTGGCTTTAGCACAGATACGCAGTATTTT.

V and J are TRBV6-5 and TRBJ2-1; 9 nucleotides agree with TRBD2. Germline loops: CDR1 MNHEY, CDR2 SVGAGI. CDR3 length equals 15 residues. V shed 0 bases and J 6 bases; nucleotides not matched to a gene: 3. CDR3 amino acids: CASSYSLAGRNEQFF. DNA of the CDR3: TGTGCCAGCAGTTACTCTCTAGCGGGACGCAATGAGCAGTTCTTC.

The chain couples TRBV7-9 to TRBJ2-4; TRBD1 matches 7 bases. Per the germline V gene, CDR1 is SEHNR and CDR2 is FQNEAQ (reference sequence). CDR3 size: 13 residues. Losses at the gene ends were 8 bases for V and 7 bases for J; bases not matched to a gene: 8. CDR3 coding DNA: TGTGCCAGCCGCCAGGGGGTGGAGAACATTCAGTACTTC. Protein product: CASRQGVENIQYF.

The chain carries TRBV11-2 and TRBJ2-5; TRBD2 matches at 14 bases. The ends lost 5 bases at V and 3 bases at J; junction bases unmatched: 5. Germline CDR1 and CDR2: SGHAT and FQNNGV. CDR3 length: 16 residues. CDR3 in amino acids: CASSIKGLAGEETQYF. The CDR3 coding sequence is TGTGCCAGCAGCATAAAGGGACTAGCGGGGGAAGAGACCCAGTACTTC.

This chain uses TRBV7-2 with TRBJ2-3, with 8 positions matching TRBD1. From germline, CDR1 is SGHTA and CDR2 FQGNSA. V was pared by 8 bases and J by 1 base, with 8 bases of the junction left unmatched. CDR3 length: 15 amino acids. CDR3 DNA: TGTGCCAGCGACAAGCAGGGGGCCGGCACAGATACGCAGTATTTT. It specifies CASDKQGAGTDTQYF.

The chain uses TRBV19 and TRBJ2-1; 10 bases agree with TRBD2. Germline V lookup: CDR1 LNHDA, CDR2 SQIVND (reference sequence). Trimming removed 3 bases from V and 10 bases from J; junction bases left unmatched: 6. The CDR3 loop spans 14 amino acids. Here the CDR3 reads CASSIASGSTEQFF. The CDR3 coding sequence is TGTGCCAGTAGTATTGCTAGCGGGAGCACCGAGCAGTTCTTC. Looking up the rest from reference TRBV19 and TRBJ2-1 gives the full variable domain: DGGITQSPKYLFRKEGQNVTLSCEQNLNHDAMYWYRQDPGQGLRLIYYSQIVNDFQKGDIAEGYSVSREKKESFPLTVTSAQKNPTAFYLCASSIASGSTEQFFGPGTRLTVL.

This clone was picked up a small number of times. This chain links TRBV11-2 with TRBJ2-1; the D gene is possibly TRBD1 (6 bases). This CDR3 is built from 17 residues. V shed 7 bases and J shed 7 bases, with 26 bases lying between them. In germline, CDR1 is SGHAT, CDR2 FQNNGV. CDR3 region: CASNNPHREHAKNEQFF. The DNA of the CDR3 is TGTGCCAGCAACAACCCCCACAGGGAACACGCAAAAAATGAGCAGTTCTTC.

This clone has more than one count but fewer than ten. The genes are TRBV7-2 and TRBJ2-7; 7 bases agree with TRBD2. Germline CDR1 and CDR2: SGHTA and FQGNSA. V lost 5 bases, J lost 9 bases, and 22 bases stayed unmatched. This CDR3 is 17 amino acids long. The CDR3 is CASSPTSGMGVERGQYF. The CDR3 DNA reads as TGTGCCAGCAGCCCGACAAGCGGGATGGGGGTAGAGAGGGGGCAGTACTTC.

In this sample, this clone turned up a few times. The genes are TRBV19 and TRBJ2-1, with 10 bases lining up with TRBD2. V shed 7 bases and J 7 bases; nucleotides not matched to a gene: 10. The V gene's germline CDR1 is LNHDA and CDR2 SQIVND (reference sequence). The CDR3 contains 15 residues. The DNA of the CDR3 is TGTGCCAGTACCGCCCTAGCGGGAGTGGTGAATGAGCAGTTCTTC. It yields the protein CASTALAGVVNEQFF.

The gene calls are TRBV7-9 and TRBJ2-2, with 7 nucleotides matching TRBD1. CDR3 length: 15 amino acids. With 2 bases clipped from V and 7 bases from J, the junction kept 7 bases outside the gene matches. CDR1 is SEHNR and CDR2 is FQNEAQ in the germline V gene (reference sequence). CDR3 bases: TGTGCCAGCAGCTTACGTCAGGGGGACCACGGGGAGCTGTTTTTT. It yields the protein CASSLRQGDHGELFF.

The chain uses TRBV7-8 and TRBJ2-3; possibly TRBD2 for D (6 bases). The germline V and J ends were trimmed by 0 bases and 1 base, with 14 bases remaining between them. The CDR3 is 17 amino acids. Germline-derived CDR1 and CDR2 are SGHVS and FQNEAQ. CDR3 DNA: TGTGCCAGCAGCTTAGCGGGGACGGGAGAAGGCACAGATACGCAGTATTTT. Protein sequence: CASSLAGTGEGTDTQYF.

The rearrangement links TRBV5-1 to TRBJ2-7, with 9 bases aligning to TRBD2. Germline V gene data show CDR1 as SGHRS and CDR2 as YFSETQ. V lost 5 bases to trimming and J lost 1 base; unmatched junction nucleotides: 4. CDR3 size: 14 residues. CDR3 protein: CASRMREGSYEQYF. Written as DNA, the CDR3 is TGCGCCAGCAGAATGCGGGAGGGGTCCTACGAGCAGTACTTC.

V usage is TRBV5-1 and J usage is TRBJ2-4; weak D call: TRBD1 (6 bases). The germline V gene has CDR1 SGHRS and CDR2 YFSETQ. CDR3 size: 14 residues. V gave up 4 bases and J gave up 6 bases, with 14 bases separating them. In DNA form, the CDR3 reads TGCGCCAGCAGCGGGTCGGGACACCGAAACATTCAGTACTTC. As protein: CASSGSGHRNIQYF. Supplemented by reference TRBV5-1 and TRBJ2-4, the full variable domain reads KAGVTQTPRYLIKTRGQQVTLSCSPISGHRSVSWYQQTPGQGLQFLFEYFSETQRNKGNFPGRFSGRQFSNSRSEMNVSTLELGDSALYLCASSGSGHRNIQYFGAGTRLSVL.

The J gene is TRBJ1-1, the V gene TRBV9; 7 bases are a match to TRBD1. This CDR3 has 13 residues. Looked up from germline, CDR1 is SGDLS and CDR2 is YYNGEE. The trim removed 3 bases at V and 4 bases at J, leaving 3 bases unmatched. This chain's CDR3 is CASSGRQGTEAFF. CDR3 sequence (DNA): TGTGCCAGCAGCGGCAGACAGGGCACTGAAGCTTTCTTT.

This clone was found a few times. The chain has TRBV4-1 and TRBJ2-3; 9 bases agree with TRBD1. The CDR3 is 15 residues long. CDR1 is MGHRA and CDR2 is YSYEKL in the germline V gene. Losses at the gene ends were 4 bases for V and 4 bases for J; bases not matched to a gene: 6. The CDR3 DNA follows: TGCGCCAGCAGCCTTACACAGGGGGCCCCAGATACGCAGTATTTT. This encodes CASSLTQGAPDTQYF.

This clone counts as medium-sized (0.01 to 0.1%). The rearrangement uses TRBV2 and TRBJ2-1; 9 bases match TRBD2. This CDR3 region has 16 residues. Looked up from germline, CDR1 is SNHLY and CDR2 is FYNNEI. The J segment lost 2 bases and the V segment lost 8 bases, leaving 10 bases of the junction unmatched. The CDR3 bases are TGTGCCAGCTGGAGTAGCGGGAGAGAAGCCTACAATGAGCAGTTCTTC. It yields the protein CASWSSGREAYNEQFF.

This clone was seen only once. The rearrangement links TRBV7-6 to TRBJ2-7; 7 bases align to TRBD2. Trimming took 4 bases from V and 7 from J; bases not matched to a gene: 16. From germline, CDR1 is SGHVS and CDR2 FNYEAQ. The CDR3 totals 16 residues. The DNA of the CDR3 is TGTGCCAGCAGCTCGTCCCGGGGGGTCTATCCGGGGGAGCAGTACTTC. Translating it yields CASSSSRGVYPGEQYF.

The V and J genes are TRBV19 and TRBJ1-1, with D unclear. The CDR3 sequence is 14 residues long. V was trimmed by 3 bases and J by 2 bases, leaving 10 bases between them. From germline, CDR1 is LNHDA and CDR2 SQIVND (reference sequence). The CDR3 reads CASSIKTYNTEAFF. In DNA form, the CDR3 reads TGTGCCAGTAGTATTAAGACATACAACACTGAAGCTTTCTTT.

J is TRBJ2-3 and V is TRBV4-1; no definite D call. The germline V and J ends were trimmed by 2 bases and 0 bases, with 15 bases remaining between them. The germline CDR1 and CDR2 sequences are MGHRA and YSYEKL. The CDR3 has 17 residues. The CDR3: CASSQRQAMRSTDTQYF. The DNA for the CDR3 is TGCGCCAGCAGCCAACGGCAGGCCATGAGAAGCACAGATACGCAGTATTTT.

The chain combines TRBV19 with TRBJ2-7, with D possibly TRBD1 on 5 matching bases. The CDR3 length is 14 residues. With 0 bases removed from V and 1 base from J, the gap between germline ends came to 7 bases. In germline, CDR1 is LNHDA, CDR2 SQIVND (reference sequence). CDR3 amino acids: CASSIEYRSYEQYF. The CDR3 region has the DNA TGTGCCAGTAGTATAGAGTACAGGTCCTACGAGCAGTACTTC.

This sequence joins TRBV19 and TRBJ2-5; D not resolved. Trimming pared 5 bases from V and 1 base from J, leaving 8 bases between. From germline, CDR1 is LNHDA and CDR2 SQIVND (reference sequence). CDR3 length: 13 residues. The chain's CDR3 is CASSRSIQETQYF. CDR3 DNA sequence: TGTGCCAGTAGTCGAAGCATCCAAGAGACCCAGTACTTC.

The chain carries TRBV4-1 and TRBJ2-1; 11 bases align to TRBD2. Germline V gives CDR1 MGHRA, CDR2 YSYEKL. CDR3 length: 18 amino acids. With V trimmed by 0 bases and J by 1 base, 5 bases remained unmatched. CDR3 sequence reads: CASSQDDVAGGSYNEQFF. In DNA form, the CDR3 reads TGCGCCAGCAGCCAAGATGACGTAGCGGGGGGGTCCTACAATGAGCAGTTCTTC.

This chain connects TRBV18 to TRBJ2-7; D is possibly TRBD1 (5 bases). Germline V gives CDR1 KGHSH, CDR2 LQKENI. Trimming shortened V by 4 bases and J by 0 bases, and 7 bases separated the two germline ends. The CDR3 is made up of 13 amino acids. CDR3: CASSQDISYEQYF. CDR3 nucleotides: TGTGCCAGCTCACAGGACATCTCCTACGAGCAGTACTTC.

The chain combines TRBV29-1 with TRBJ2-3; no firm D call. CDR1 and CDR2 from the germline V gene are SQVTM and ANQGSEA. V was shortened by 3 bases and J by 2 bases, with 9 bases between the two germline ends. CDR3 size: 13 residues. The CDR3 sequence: CSVDRSYTDTQYF. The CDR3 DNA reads TGCAGCGTTGATCGTTCCTACACAGATACGCAGTATTTT.

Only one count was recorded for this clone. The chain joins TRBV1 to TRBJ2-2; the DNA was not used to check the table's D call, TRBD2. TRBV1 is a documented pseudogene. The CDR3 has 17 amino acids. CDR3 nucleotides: TGCACCAGCAGCCATCAACCGGGACTAGCGTCGTCCGGGGAGCTGTTTTTT. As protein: CTSSHQPGLASSGELFF.

CDR3 bases: TGTGCCAGCAGCGGGACAGCTAGTGGCTACACCTTC. Translating it yields CASSGTASGYTF. The V gene is TRBV9, the J gene TRBJ1-2; tentatively, D is TRBD1 (6 bases). Deletions cut 3 bases from V and 7 bases from J, with 10 bases between. The CDR3 length is 12 residues. Germline values: CDR1 SGDLS, CDR2 YYNGEE.

The CDR3 here is CASSTGSIRELYEQYF. The CDR3 nucleotides read TGTGCCAGCAGCACGGGATCTATACGGGAGTTGTACGAGCAGTACTTC. The chain employs TRBV5-6 and TRBJ2-7, with D perhaps matching TRBD2 (6 bases). Trimming shortened V by 4 bases and J by 4 bases, and 21 bases separated the two germline ends. Germline values: CDR1 SGHDT, CDR2 YYEEEE. This CDR3 region has 16 residues.

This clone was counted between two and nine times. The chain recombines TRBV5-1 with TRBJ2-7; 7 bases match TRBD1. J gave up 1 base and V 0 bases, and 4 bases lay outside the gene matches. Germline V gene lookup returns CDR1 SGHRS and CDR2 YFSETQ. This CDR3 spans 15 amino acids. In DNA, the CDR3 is TGCGCCAGCAGCTTGGGGTACAGGGGATCCTACGAGCAGTACTTC. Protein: CASSLGYRGSYEQYF. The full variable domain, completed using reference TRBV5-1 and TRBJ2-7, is KAGVTQTPRYLIKTRGQQVTLSCSPISGHRSVSWYQQTPGQGLQFLFEYFSETQRNKGNFPGRFSGRQFSNSRSEMNVSTLELGDSALYLCASSLGYRGSYEQYFGPGTRLTVT.

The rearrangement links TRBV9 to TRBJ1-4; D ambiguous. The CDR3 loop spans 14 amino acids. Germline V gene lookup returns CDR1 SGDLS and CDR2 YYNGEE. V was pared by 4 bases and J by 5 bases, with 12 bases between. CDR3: CASSPWARNEKLFF. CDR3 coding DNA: TGTGCCAGCAGCCCTTGGGCCCGGAATGAAAAACTGTTTTTT.